Shown below are 12 T cell receptor beta chains from a single sample sequenced in a study of cytomegalovirus exposure and HLA in healthy donors. Researchers ran the PCR with 60 Vbeta and 13 Jbeta primers. Repertoires were generated with immunoSEQ multiplex PCR, while TCRdb's copy carries only in-frame clones and drops some. The sample shows 150,000 to 200,000 clones, approximately 86% of them seen only once. Sequencing was carried out using PBMCs. The receptors here all came from a woman under 30 in good health and CMV-seronegative.

This clone has only a few counts. The rearrangement joins TRBV6-5 to TRBJ1-3; TRBD1 matches at 7 bases. Germline CDR1 reads MNHEY; CDR2 reads SVGAGI. The CDR3 extends over 15 amino acids. V lost 5 bases and J lost 4; bases outside the gene matches: 8. In DNA form, the CDR3 reads TGTGCCAGCAGTCGCCACAGGGGCTCGGGAAACACCATATATTTT. It codes for CASSRHRGSGNTIYF.

The chain combines TRBV5-6 with TRBJ2-7, with 8 bases aligning to TRBD1. The CDR3 is 17 residues long. Losses at the gene ends were 4 bases for V and 1 base for J; bases not matched to a gene: 13. CDR1 SGHDT and CDR2 YYEEEE come from the germline V gene. As DNA, the CDR3 is TGTGCCAGCAGCCACGTACCGCAGGGGGCGGCTTCCTACGAGCAGTACTTC. Encoded protein: CASSHVPQGAASYEQYF.

This clone was counted a few times. The V call is TRBV7-9, the J call TRBJ2-3, with D unresolved. The CDR3 has 14 amino acids. Germline CDR1 reads SEHNR; CDR2 reads FQNEAQ (reference sequence). V was cut by 4 bases and J by 1 base, with 9 bases left in between. CDR3 residues: CASSSSAGTDTQYF. The CDR3 coding sequence is TGTGCCAGCAGCTCCTCCGCGGGCACAGATACGCAGTATTTT.

This clone was found a few times. The V gene is TRBV30, the J gene TRBJ2-3; D perhaps matches TRBD2 (6 bases). The CDR3 totals 14 residues. Germline CDR1 and CDR2: GTSNPN and SVGIG (reference sequence). The germline V and J ends were trimmed by 7 bases and 1 base, with 15 bases remaining between them. CDR3: CASSSGVGTDTQYF. The CDR3 DNA is TGTGCCTCATCATCGGGGGTGGGCACAGATACGCAGTATTTT.

This chain uses TRBV30 with TRBJ2-1; 11 bases are shared with TRBD2. Germline CDR1 and CDR2: GTSNPN and SVGIG (reference sequence). The CDR3 has 17 residues. The V segment lost 0 bases and the J segment 2 bases; nucleotides outside the gene matches: 6. CDR3 region: CAWSVGLAGGTYNEQFF. CDR3 nucleotide sequence: TGTGCCTGGAGTGTGGGTTTAGCGGGAGGGACCTACAATGAGCAGTTCTTC.

V and J are TRBV7-2 and TRBJ2-5; 7 bases are shared with TRBD2. CDR3 length: 15 residues. V shed 3 bases, J shed 1 base, and the junction held 5 bases outside the gene matches. Germline values: CDR1 SGHTA, CDR2 FQGNSA. The CDR3 sequence is CASSFQSGTQETQYF. Written as DNA, the CDR3 is TGTGCCAGCAGCTTCCAGAGCGGGACCCAAGAGACCCAGTACTTC.

V gene TRBV7-9 combines with J gene TRBJ2-5; D is undetermined. This CDR3 has 13 residues. Trimming removed 5 bases at V and 1 base at J, with 8 bases between. Per the germline V gene, CDR1 is SEHNR and CDR2 is FQNEAQ (reference sequence). CDR3 sequence (DNA): TGTGCCAGCAGCCCCCAAGCCCAAGAGACCCAGTACTTC. Protein product: CASSPQAQETQYF.

The chain couples TRBV6-5 to TRBJ1-3; D perhaps matches TRBD1 (6 bases). The germline CDR1 and CDR2 sequences are MNHEY and SVGAGI. The CDR3 sequence is 14 residues long. Trimming shortened V by 5 bases and J by 1 base, and 9 bases separated the two germline ends. CDR3 bases: TGTGCCAGCAGTCGACAGGAATCTGGAAACACCATATATTTT. The encoded protein is CASSRQESGNTIYF.

This rearrangement joins TRBV11-3 to TRBJ2-4; 10 nucleotides line up with TRBD2. Germline values: CDR1 SGHNT, CDR2 YENEEA. CDR3 length equals 15 residues. Trimming removed 7 bases from V and 8 bases from J; junction bases left unmatched: 11. CDR3 protein: CASTQTGLAGDIQYF. The CDR3 bases are TGTGCCAGCACCCAAACAGGTCTAGCGGGAGACATTCAGTACTTC.

The chain recombines TRBV6-1 with TRBJ2-3, with 7 bases matching TRBD2. The length of the CDR3 is 15 residues. The ends lost 0 bases at V and 3 bases at J; junction bases unmatched: 3. Per germline, CDR1 MNHNS and CDR2 SASEGT. Here the CDR3 reads CASSEAGSGTDTQYF. The DNA for the CDR3 is TGTGCCAGCAGTGAAGCTGGTAGCGGGACAGATACGCAGTATTTT.

The chain uses TRBV6-5 and TRBJ1-1; TRBD1 matches 8 bases. The CDR3 totals 16 residues. V shed 2 bases, J shed 1 base, and the junction held 6 bases outside the gene matches. CDR1 is MNHEY, CDR2 SVGAGI, per germline. The CDR3 DNA reads TGTGCCAGCAGTTACCGGATGGGACAGGAGAACACTGAAGCTTTCTTT. Its translation is CASSYRMGQENTEAFF.

The chain links TRBV30 to TRBJ2-7, with TRBD1 identical over 9 bases. Trimming at V came to 5 bases and at J to 5 bases, leaving 10 bases not matched to a gene. This CDR3 is 14 amino acids long. In germline, CDR1 is GTSNPN, CDR2 SVGIG (reference sequence). This chain's CDR3 is CAWAPGTGNDEQYF. In DNA form, the CDR3 reads TGTGCCTGGGCCCCGGGGACAGGGAACGACGAGCAGTACTTC. The variable domain in full, with the rest retrieved from reference TRBV30 and TRBJ2-7, is SQTIHQWPATLVQPVGSPLSLECTVEGTSNPNLYWYRQAAGRGLQLLFYSVGIGQISSEVPQNLSASRPQDRQFILSSKKLLLSDSGFYLCAWAPGTGNDEQYFGPGTRLTVT.